Detailed here is one TCR beta chain. What it binds is unknown. Other DNA sequences within the sample encode an identical CDR3. Some clones are missing from TCRdb's copy, which holds only in-frame ones; the method was immunoSEQ multiplex PCR. The sample shows 2 million to 2.5 million clones, 85% to 95% of them seen only once. The sample is drawn from a study of shared clonotypes between healthy human individuals. At the level of the study: For every donor, three CD4 naive, three CD4 memory, two CD8 naive and one CD8 memory plates were used. Study-wide results and caveats: In contrast to clonotypes shared by all four donors, non-shared clonotypes had lower generation probabilities. Deeper or shallower sequencing was expected to change how clonotypes are shared among donors.

Per germline, CDR1 MDHEN and CDR2 SYDVKM. V was cut by 5 bases and J by 5 bases, with 7 bases left in between. This CDR3 is 12 amino acids long. This TCR derives from a man between 18 and 35 years old in good health. Some clones in this sample may be carry-over from other donors' samples. The rearrangement links TRBV28 to TRBJ1-5, with D unclear. The material sequenced was naive CD4+ T cells from PBMCs. Subset meaning: CD45RA+ positively selected. CDR3 loop: CASSPLDQPQHF. DNA for the CDR3: TGTGCCAGCAGTCCACTGGATCAGCCCCAGCATTTT. Based on the CDR3 plus reference TRBV28 and TRBJ1-5, the full variable domain is DVKVTQSSRYLVKRTGEKVFLECVQDMDHENMFWYRQDPGLGLRLIYFSYDVKMKEKGDIPEGYSVSREKKERFSLILESASTNQTSMYLCASSPLDQPQHFGDGTRLSIL.